The entry below gives a single TCR beta chain sequence along with its context. This record belongs to a study of blood T cell repertoires in COVID-19. Sequenced by immunoSEQ multiplex PCR; TCRdb stores in-frame clones only, minus some. The sample carries a few hundred thousand clones, 88% recorded once. The J segment lost 0 bases and the V segment lost 9 bases, leaving 10 bases of the junction unmatched. Germline loops: CDR1 MDHEN, CDR2 SYDVKM. CDR3 length equals 16 residues. This sequence was found in a human donor in a cohort sampled during active COVID-19. The gene calls are TRBV28 and TRBJ1-5, with TRBD1 identical over 8 bases. Sequenced input: peripheral blood. CDR3 sequence: CASPPQGAYSNQPQHF. In DNA, the CDR3 is TGTGCCAGTCCGCCTCAGGGGGCTTATAGCAATCAGCCCCAGCATTTT. Variable domain in full (rest from reference TRBV28 and TRBJ1-5): DVKVTQSSRYLVKRTGEKVFLECVQDMDHENMFWYRQDPGLGLRLIYFSYDVKMKEKGDIPEGYSVSREKKERFSLILESASTNQTSMYLCASPPQGAYSNQPQHFGDGTRLSIL.